What follows is one TCR beta chain and its context. Its target is unknown. Germline CDR1 and CDR2: LNHNV and YYDKDF (reference sequence). The CDR3 length is 12 residues. The V gene lost 1 base and the J gene lost 7 bases, with 5 bases spanning the gap. This record comes from a study of Ad26.COV2.S vaccination and SARS-CoV-2 variants. Study conclusions and caveats: Total T cell responses may have been underestimated by the TCR breadth and depth analyses.

The assay was immunoSEQ multiplex PCR, and TCRdb's table has in-frame clones only and misses some. The sample holds 400,000 to 500,000 clones, approximately 89% seen once. As to treatment: about 20 received Ad26.COV2.S at low or high dose, single or two shots; 5 received placebo; per-sample allocation not given. After the first vaccine or placebo injection, samples were drawn on day 63. What was given as vaccine was an Ad26 vector encoding Wuhan-strain SARS-CoV-2 spike. This material consisted of peripheral blood, taken in a trial of Ad26.COV2.S vaccine versus placebo. The sequence came from a person between 18 and 65 years old who received the Ad26.COV2.S COVID-19 vaccine or a placebo. The chain joins TRBV15 to TRBJ1-5; D remains unclear. The CDR3 DNA is TGTGCCACCAGCAGAGGAGGGCAGCCCCAGCATTTT. This translates into CATSRGGQPQHF.